This is a list of T cell receptor beta chains from one sample in a study of regulatory T cells in long-lasting Graves disease. TCRdb reanalysed the multiplex PCR reads using MiXCR and keeps one entry per CDR3 protein. The sample lists 350,000 to 550,000 distinct CDR3 sequences, around 15% occurring once. This sample was also put to use in a study of T cells in Graves' hyperthyroidism and ophthalmopathy.

Sequencing used peripheral blood mononuclear cells (PBMCs), obtained at new diagnosis, from a patient treated with antithyroid drugs. The source is a woman between 45 and 65 years old with Graves disease. The CDR3 runs from the conserved cysteine through the conserved F or W. D genes are given only for firm matches. Rows may omit the clone size; those that give it use once, few, many or a size class.

>TRBJ2-7|many|TRBV28|-
TGTGCCAGCAGGGCCGGGATTCCCTACGAGCAGTACTTC
CASRAGIPYEQYF
>TRBJ2-1|few|TRBV6-1|-
TGTGCCAGCAGTACCTTTAGGGTGCAGGATGAGCAGTTCTTC
CASSTFRVQDEQFF
>TRBJ2-1|many|TRBV12-3/TRBV12-4|-
TGTGCCAGCAGTCTCCCTATGGGGATGGGTGAGCAGTTCTTC
CASSLPMGMGEQFF
>TRBJ1-6|few|TRBV9|-
TGTGCCAGCAGCGAGACAGGCAGTAATTCACCCCTCCACTTT
CASSETGSNSPLHF
>TRBJ2-1|few|TRBV30|TRBD2
TGTGCCTGGAGCCCCACTAGCGACAATGAGCAGTTCTTC
CAWSPTSDNEQFF
>TRBJ2-7|many|TRBV5-1|-
TGCGCCAGCAGCCCCGGGACTGGACCAAGAATAACCTACGAGCAGTACTTC
CASSPGTGPRITYEQYF
>TRBJ2-6|few|TRBV2|-
TGTGCCAGCTGGGGGCTGGCAATTTCCGGGGCCAACGTCCTGACTTTC
CASWGLAISGANVLTF
>TRBJ2-5|few|TRBV10-3|-
TGTGCCATCAGTGAGAGGGACACCCAAGAGACCCAGTACTTC
CAISERDTQETQYF
>TRBJ1-5|many|TRBV7-8|-
TGTGCCAGCAGCTTAGGCTGGGGTTCAGGGCAGCCCCAGCATTTT
CASSLGWGSGQPQHF
>TRBJ2-1|-|TRBV18|TRBD1
TGTGCCAGCTCACCACCGGGGACAGGGGATCGTGAGCAGTTCTTC
CASSPPGTGDREQFF
>TRBJ2-1|many|TRBV5-1|-
TGCGCCAGCAGCCGGGACTCCTTCGTAGCCAATGAGCAGTTCTTC
CASSRDSFVANEQFF
>TRBJ2-5|-|TRBV9|TRBD2
TGTGCCAGCAGCGTATCGTCTAGCGGGTCGGAAGAGACCCAGTACTTC
CASSVSSSGSEETQYF
>TRBJ2-7|few|TRBV4-1|-
TGCGCCAGCAGCCAACCCAGCGGCAGGGCACCCTACGAGCAGTACTTC
CASSQPSGRAPYEQYF
>TRBJ2-5|-|TRBV10-2|-
TGCGCCAGCAGTGGGCTAGCGCAAGAGACCCAGTACTTC
CASSGLAQETQYF
>TRBJ2-3|many|TRBV5-1|TRBD2
TGCGCCAGCAGCGACCCCCTAGCGGGAGTTGATACGCAGTATTTT
CASSDPLAGVDTQYF
>TRBJ1-2|-|TRBV20-1|-
TGCAGTGCTAGAGTGGGGCCTGGCTATGGCTACACCTTC
CSARVGPGYGYTF
>TRBJ1-4|many|TRBV28|-
TGTGCCAACTCACACAGGGACAATAATGAAAAACTGTTTTTT
CANSHRDNNEKLFF
>TRBJ2-6|many|TRBV5-5|-
TGTGCCAGCAGCTTAGTCGGAACTGGGGCCAACGTCCTGACTTTC
CASSLVGTGANVLTF
>TRBJ2-7|-|TRBV2|-
TGTGCCAGCAGCACAAGGCCCCCGAGGGGGGCCCGCAACGAGCAGCACTTC
CASSTRPPRGARNEQHF
>TRBJ2-2|-|TRBV20-1|TRBD2
TGCAGTGCTAGAGACTCCCGACTAGCGGGAGGGCAAGAGCTGTTTTTT
CSARDSRLAGGQELFF
>TRBJ2-1|-|TRBV6-2/TRBV6-3|TRBD2
TGTGCCAGCGGGCCCCAGACTAGCGGGAGGTCCTACAATGAGCAGTTCTTC
CASGPQTSGRSYNEQFF
>TRBJ2-3|few|TRBV7-2|TRBD2
TGTGCCAGCAGCCGCGGGAGAACTAGCACAGATACGCAGTATTTT
CASSRGRTSTDTQYF
>TRBJ1-2|few|TRBV7-2|TRBD1
TGTGCCAGCAGCTTAATGGACAGGGCGGGCTATGGCTACACCTTC
CASSLMDRAGYGYTF
>TRBJ2-1|many|TRBV10-2|TRBD2
TGCGCCAGCCGACCGGGACTAGCTTACAATGAGCAGTTCTTC
CASRPGLAYNEQFF
>TRBJ2-4|few|TRBV7-9|-
TGTGCCAGCATCACGGCCCGGGGGGCTAGAAACATTCAGTACTTC
CASITARGARNIQYF
>TRBJ2-1|-|TRBV27|-
TGTGCCAGCAGTTTAGTGGGGCGGCAGTTCTTC
CASSLVGRQFF
>TRBJ2-3|many|TRBV2|TRBD1
TGTGCCAGCAGTGAACAGGGACAGAACACAGATACGCAGTATTTT
CASSEQGQNTDTQYF
>TRBJ2-7|-|TRBV9|TRBD2
TGTGCCAGCAGTGTCGCGCCTCGGACTAGCGGGATAGGCGAGCAGTACTTC
CASSVAPRTSGIGEQYF
>TRBJ2-2|-|TRBV30|-
TGTGCCTGGAGGCATGCGAACACCGGGGAGCTGTTTTTT
CAWRHANTGELFF
>TRBJ2-4|-|TRBV4-2|TRBD1
TGTGCCAGCAGCCACCCTCCGGGACAGGGAGGTCAAAACATTCAGTACTTC
CASSHPPGQGGQNIQYF
>TRBJ1-1|few|TRBV5-4|-
TGTGCCAGCAGCTTCGGACAGTCAAACACTGAAGCTTTCTTT
CASSFGQSNTEAFF
>TRBJ2-7|-|TRBV30|TRBD2
TGTGCCTGGAGTTGGAGCGGGAGGGGGCACTACGAGCAGTACTTC
CAWSWSGRGHYEQYF
>TRBJ1-5|many|TRBV2|-
TGTGCCAGCAGTGACAGGGTTTATCAGCCCCAGCATTTT
CASSDRVYQPQHF
>TRBJ2-5|many|TRBV5-6|TRBD1
TGTGCCAGCAGCTCGCCCGGGACAGGGGAAGAGACCCAGTACTTC
CASSSPGTGEETQYF
>TRBJ2-7|-|TRBV29-1|TRBD1
TGCAGCGGACTGGGACAGGGCTACGAGCAGTACTTC
CSGLGQGYEQYF
>TRBJ1-1|many|TRBV5-1|-
TGCGCCAGCAGCGTCACCGTAAACACTGAAGCTTTCTTT
CASSVTVNTEAFF
>TRBJ1-3|many|TRBV2|-
TGTGCCAGCGATGTAGGGCAGCTGTCGGGAAACACCATATATTTT
CASDVGQLSGNTIYF
>TRBJ2-5|-|TRBV9|-
TGTGCCAGCAGCGTAGATCTAGAAGAGACCCAGTACTTC
CASSVDLEETQYF
>TRBJ1-1|many|TRBV5-1|-
TGCGCCAGCAGCTTATACAGGGCGAACACTGAAGCTTTCTTT
CASSLYRANTEAFF
>TRBJ2-5|-|TRBV5-1|-
TGCGCCAGCAGCTCCGGGGAGGTAGAGACCCAGTACTTC
CASSSGEVETQYF
>TRBJ2-7|many|TRBV2|-
TGTGCCAGCCAGGACAAGACGACGTCCTACGAGCAGTACTTC
CASQDKTTSYEQYF
>TRBJ2-1|-|TRBV7-9|-
TGTGCCAGCAACGGTCAAGGGGCTCTCAATGAGCAGTTCTTC
CASNGQGALNEQFF
>TRBJ2-6|once|TRBV6-2/TRBV6-3|-
TGTGCCAGCAGCAACAGACGATCTGGGGCCAACGTCCTGACTTTC
CASSNRRSGANVLTF
>TRBJ1-2|many|TRBV28|-
TGTGCCAGCAGTTCACCACCGCCGACAGGAGACGGCTACACCTTC
CASSSPPPTGDGYTF
>TRBJ1-4|many|TRBV24-1|-
TGTGCCACCAGTGATTTTTCGGGTGAAAAACTGTTTTTT
CATSDFSGEKLFF
>TRBJ1-5|many|TRBV10-2|-
TGCGCCAGCAGTGATCTTACAGGGACCAATCAGCCCCAGCATTTT
CASSDLTGTNQPQHF
>TRBJ2-2|few|TRBV30|TRBD1
TGTGCCTGGAGTGTAGGACAGGGGGCCGGGGAGCTGTTTTTT
CAWSVGQGAGELFF
>TRBJ2-7|many|TRBV20-1|TRBD1
TGCAGTGCCCCCCGGACAGGGGAATCCTACGAGCAGTACTTC
CSAPRTGESYEQYF
>TRBJ1-5|many|TRBV18|TRBD1
TGTGCCAGCTCACCGGAGGGGGCCCAGCCCCAGCATTTT
CASSPEGAQPQHF
>TRBJ2-3|many|TRBV6-2/TRBV6-3|-
TGTGCCAGCAGTTATATCGGCACCAGCACAGATACGCAGTATTTT
CASSYIGTSTDTQYF
>TRBJ2-6|many|TRBV6-1|-
TGTGCCAGCACCATGGACAACTCTGGGGCCAACGTCCTGACTTTC
CASTMDNSGANVLTF
>TRBJ2-7|many|TRBV28|-
TGTGCCAGCAGCCCCCCCGGACAGATTAGCGAGCAGTACTTC
CASSPPGQISEQYF
>TRBJ2-2|few|TRBV3-1|TRBD2
TGTGCCGCCAGCGGGGGGAACACCGGGGAGCTGTTTTTT
CAASGGNTGELFF
>TRBJ2-4|-|TRBV6-2/TRBV6-3|-
TGTGCCAGCAGTGACTTTGGACGGATTCAGTACTTC
CASSDFGRIQYF
>TRBJ2-3|many|TRBV9|TRBD1
TGTGCCAGCAGCCCCGGACAGGGAATCAGAACAGATACGCAGTATTTT
CASSPGQGIRTDTQYF
>TRBJ2-1|-|TRBV5-8|-
TGTGCCAGCTCCCCCGGGCAGAACTACAGTGAGCAGTTCTTC
CASSPGQNYSEQFF
>TRBJ2-2|many|TRBV2|TRBD1
TGTGCCAGCAGTGAAGACCCGGGGACAGGGAACACCGGGGAGCTGTTTTTT
CASSEDPGTGNTGELFF
>TRBJ2-7|many|TRBV12-3/TRBV12-4|-
TGTGCCAGCAGACCGAACAGGGCCGAAGACTACGAGCAGTACTTC
CASRPNRAEDYEQYF
>TRBJ2-1|many|TRBV3-1|TRBD2
TGTGCCAGCTGCCGGACTAGCGGGAGCGATGAGCAGTTCTTC
CASCRTSGSDEQFF